These 30 T cell receptor beta chains originate from one sample sequenced in a study of siplizumab effects on memory and regulatory T cells. The method was immunoSEQ multiplex PCR; TCRdb's version includes in-frame clones alone and lacks a portion of them. Of tens of thousands of clones listed, around 97% are singletons. Sequencing was done on a sample of naive CD4+ T cells sorted from blood. These receptors all stem from a human donor in good health.

V gene TRBV7-3 combines with J gene TRBJ1-4; tentatively, D is TRBD1 (6 bases). V was clipped by 2 bases and J by 9 bases, with 25 bases between them. The CDR3 is made up of 18 amino acids. Germline V gene sequence: CDR1 SGHTA, CDR2 FQGTGA. The CDR3 loop is CASSLPGRLGGNGQKLFF. Written as DNA, the CDR3 is TGTGCCAGCAGCTTACCGGGTCGACTAGGGGGGAATGGGCAAAAACTGTTTTTT. The full variable domain, with the rest looked up from reference TRBV7-3 and TRBJ1-4, is GAGVSQTPSNKVTEKGKYVELRCDPISGHTALYWYRQSLGQGPEFLIYFQGTGAADDSGLPNDRFFAVRPEGSVSTLKIQRTERGDSAVYLCASSLPGRLGGNGQKLFFGSGTQLSVL.

The chain combines TRBV5-6 with TRBJ2-1; tentatively, D is TRBD1 or TRBD2 (5 bases each). Germline CDR1 SGHDT, CDR2 YYEEEE. V was cut by 4 bases and J by 6 bases, with 11 bases left in between. The CDR3 totals 13 residues. The CDR3 nucleotides are TGTGCCAGCAGCCGGGACCTGGCCAATGAGCAGTTCTTC. Translation gives CASSRDLANEQFF.

The chain uses TRBV6-5 and TRBJ2-7; either TRBD1 or TRBD2 may fit D (5 bases each). V was pared by 2 bases and J by 0 bases, with 11 bases between. The CDR3 covers 15 residues. Germline V lookup: CDR1 MNHEY, CDR2 SVGAGI. This CDR3 is CASSYDPGTSYEQYF. The CDR3 nucleotides read TGTGCCAGCAGTTACGATCCGGGGACCTCCTACGAGCAGTACTTC.

The chain combines TRBV27 with TRBJ2-5; D is unclear. This CDR3 has 15 amino acids. Germline loops: CDR1 MNHEY, CDR2 SMNVEV (reference sequence). V was trimmed by 3 bases and J by 0 bases, leaving 11 bases between them. This chain's CDR3 is CASSFSGGDQETQYF. CDR3 in DNA: TGTGCCAGCAGTTTTTCGGGCGGAGACCAAGAGACCCAGTACTTC.

The chain is built from TRBV7-8 and TRBJ2-7; either TRBD1 or TRBD2 may supply D (5 bases each). The germline gives CDR1 SGHVS, CDR2 FQNEAQ. The V end lost 4 bases, the J end lost 5 bases, and 9 bases lay between the germline ends. This CDR3 is 12 amino acids long. DNA for the CDR3: TGTGCCAGCAGCTCCGGGACCAACGAGCAGTACTTC. Encoded protein: CASSSGTNEQYF.

This chain joins TRBV28 and TRBJ2-5; D tentatively fits TRBD1 or TRBD2 (5 bases each). The CDR3 loop spans 15 amino acids. V was trimmed by 5 bases and J by 4 bases, leaving 17 bases between them. The V gene's germline CDR1 is MDHEN and CDR2 SYDVKM. CDR3 residues: CASSTPGRGAETQYF. The CDR3 nucleotides read TGTGCCAGCAGTACACCGGGACGAGGGGCAGAGACCCAGTACTTC.

V and J are TRBV10-1 and TRBJ2-5; 7 nucleotides align to TRBD1. The germline gives CDR1 WNHNN, CDR2 SYGVQD (reference sequence). V trimming: 5 bases; J trimming: 4 bases; junction bases outside the gene matches: 7. The CDR3 loop spans 14 amino acids. CDR3 nucleotides: TGCGCCAGCAGTACCGGACAGGTGGGAGAGACCCAGTACTTC. Translation: CASSTGQVGETQYF.

This clone was recorded once. The rearrangement links TRBV29-1 to TRBJ2-3; a possible D gene is TRBD1 (6 bases). Trimming took off 6 bases at V and 0 bases at J, with 25 bases between the two ends. The CDR3 contains 18 residues. CDR1 and CDR2 (germline): SQVTM, ANQGSEA. The CDR3 loop reads CSVDALFYRVLSTDTQYF. The CDR3 DNA reads TGCAGCGTCGATGCCCTTTTTTACAGGGTACTTAGCACAGATACGCAGTATTTT.

The chain couples TRBV7-9 to TRBJ2-3, with D tentatively TRBD1 (6 bases). Germline CDR1 reads SEHNR; CDR2 reads FQNEAQ (reference sequence). V was cut by 5 bases and J by 4 bases, with 13 bases left in between. CDR3 length: 14 amino acids. The CDR3 DNA reads as TGTGCCAGCAGCCGAGTTCAGGGGCCAGATACGCAGTATTTT. As protein: CASSRVQGPDTQYF.

The V call is TRBV29-1, the J call TRBJ1-1, with 7 nucleotides matching TRBD1. Germline CDR1 is SQVTM and CDR2 is ANQGSEA. With V trimmed by 7 bases and J by 0 bases, 5 bases remained unmatched. CDR3 length: 13 amino acids. Written as DNA, the CDR3 is TGCAGCGCCGTACAGGGGATGAACACTGAAGCTTTCTTT. It specifies CSAVQGMNTEAFF.

The V gene is TRBV5-1, the J gene TRBJ2-7; 13 bases agree with TRBD2. Germline CDR1 is SGHRS and CDR2 is YFSETQ. Trimming removed 4 bases from V and 6 bases from J; junction bases left unmatched: 10. The length of the CDR3 is 16 residues. CDR3 sequence: CASSIGTSGEKGEQYF. The CDR3, as DNA: TGCGCCAGCAGCATCGGGACTAGCGGGGAGAAAGGCGAGCAGTACTTC. Supplemented by reference TRBV5-1 and TRBJ2-7, the full variable domain reads KAGVTQTPRYLIKTRGQQVTLSCSPISGHRSVSWYQQTPGQGLQFLFEYFSETQRNKGNFPGRFSGRQFSNSRSEMNVSTLELGDSALYLCASSIGTSGEKGEQYFGPGTRLTVT.

This clone is a singleton in its sample. The chain joins TRBV19 to TRBJ2-3; 8 bases are a match to TRBD1. The ends lost 2 bases at V and 3 bases at J; junction bases unmatched: 7. CDR1 and CDR2 from the germline V gene are LNHDA and SQIVND (reference sequence). This CDR3 region has 16 residues. The CDR3 nucleotides are TGTGCCAGTAGTATACAGGGGGCGCCGGCGACAGATACGCAGTATTTT. Its translation: CASSIQGAPATDTQYF.

The CDR3 coding sequence is TGTGCCAGCAGCGTGGTAGGGACGGGCAAACTCAGGGAGACCCAGTACTTC. It encodes CASSVVGTGKLRETQYF. The chain joins TRBV7-2 to TRBJ2-5; D is possibly TRBD1 or TRBD2 (5 bases each). V lost 5 bases, J lost 5 bases, and 24 bases lay in between. The CDR3 is 17 amino acids. From germline, CDR1 is SGHTA and CDR2 FQGNSA.

V gene TRBV5-6 combines with J gene TRBJ2-1; 8 bases are a match to TRBD2. CDR3 length equals 15 residues. CDR1 SGHDT and CDR2 YYEEEE come from the germline V gene. Germline trimming cut 3 bases from V and 9 bases from J; bases unmatched to any gene: 11. CDR3 in DNA: TGTGCCAGCAGCTCCGGGACATCGGGAGGGAGTGAGCAGTTCTTC. It specifies CASSSGTSGGSEQFF.

This clone was observed a single time. The chain uses TRBV9 and TRBJ1-1, with D unresolved. The CDR3 extends over 14 amino acids. V was trimmed by 3 bases and J by 4 bases, leaving 13 bases between them. The germline gives CDR1 SGDLS, CDR2 YYNGEE. CDR3 DNA sequence: TGTGCCAGCAGCGCCCAACCAGCTGGCACTGAAGCTTTCTTT. It is translated as CASSAQPAGTEAFF.

The V gene is TRBV28, the J gene TRBJ1-5, with unresolved D. The CDR3 has 14 amino acids. V lost 5 bases to trimming and J lost 9 bases, with 17 bases between them. The V gene's germline CDR1 is MDHEN and CDR2 SYDVKM. CDR3 sequence (DNA): TGTGCCAGCAGTCCCGGAGCGGTTCATCGGCCCCAGCATTTT. Encoded protein: CASSPGAVHRPQHF.

V gene TRBV12-2 combines with J gene TRBJ1-1. TRBV12-2 is a pseudogene segment. The CDR3 loop spans 15 amino acids. The DNA of the CDR3 is TGTGCAAGTCGCTTAGTCGGGAGACCGAACACTGAAGCTTTCTTT. Translating gives CASRLVGRPNTEAFF.

The chain couples TRBV4-2 to TRBJ2-5, with TRBD2 identical over 12 bases. J was trimmed by 0 bases and V by 0 bases; bases with no gene match: 8. CDR3 size: 19 residues. In germline, CDR1 is LGHNA, CDR2 YNFKEQ. DNA of the CDR3: TGTGCCAGCAGCCAAGATCCTCTAGCGGGGGGGAGGTACCAAGAGACCCAGTACTTC. Translation: CASSQDPLAGGRYQETQYF.

The V gene is TRBV21-1, the J gene TRBJ1-5; whether TRBD1, the table's D call, matches the DNA was not checked. TRBV21-1 is shown as a pseudogene. The CDR3 is made up of 16 amino acids. As DNA, the CDR3 is TGTGCCAGCAGCAACGAGACAGGTTCGGGAAATCAGCCCCAGCATTTT. Protein: CASSNETGSGNQPQHF.

This clone has just one count. CDR3 bases: TGTGCCAGCAGCCAAAGGCGCCCCGGGACAGATACGCAGTATTTT. Its protein is CASSQRRPGTDTQYF. The chain couples TRBV14 to TRBJ2-3; D ambiguous. The V and J ends lost 2 bases and 3 bases respectively, with 12 bases between them. This CDR3 is built from 15 residues. Germline V gives CDR1 SGHDN, CDR2 FVKESK.

V gene TRBV27 combines with J gene TRBJ1-2; possibly TRBD1 for D (5 bases). CDR1 and CDR2 (germline): MNHEY, SMNVEV (reference sequence). V lost 8 bases, J lost 10 bases, and 23 bases lay in between. CDR3 length: 14 amino acids. The DNA of the CDR3 is TGTGCCAGCGCCAAAGCGGGGGTTGGTAAGGACTACACCTTC. Protein product: CASAKAGVGKDYTF.

The chain is built from TRBV28 and TRBJ2-7; D uncertain. The germline V gene encodes CDR1 MDHEN and CDR2 SYDVKM. The CDR3 spans 12 residues. V lost 6 bases and J lost 2, with 8 bases in between. The CDR3 sequence: CASSPPTYEQYF. The CDR3 DNA reads as TGTGCCAGCAGCCCCCCCACCTACGAGCAGTACTTC.

V usage is TRBV10-1 and J usage is TRBJ2-7; D is unresolved. Trimming shortened V by 8 bases and J by 4 bases, and 9 bases separated the two germline ends. The CDR3 totals 11 residues. Per the germline V gene, CDR1 is WNHNN and CDR2 is SYGVQD (reference sequence). Here the CDR3 DNA reads TGCGCCAGCTCATACGGATACGAGCAGTACTTC. Its translation: CASSYGYEQYF.

The rearrangement links TRBV7-3 to TRBJ1-6; no clear D. CDR3 length: 14 amino acids. Looked up from germline, CDR1 is SGHTA and CDR2 is FQGTGA. Trimming shortened V by 2 bases and J by 5 bases, and 7 bases separated the two germline ends. The CDR3 loop is CASSLGHHNSPLHF. The CDR3 DNA follows: TGTGCCAGCAGCTTAGGGCACCATAATTCACCCCTCCACTTT.

The chain combines TRBV7-2 with TRBJ2-2; D perhaps matches TRBD2 (5 bases). The CDR3 has 15 residues. Germline V CDR1 and CDR2: SGHTA, FQGNSA. Trimming removed 1 base at V and 5 bases at J, with 11 bases between. The CDR3 region has the DNA TGTGCCAGCAGCTTAGGAGACGGGGAGACCGGGGAGCTGTTTTTT. Its translation: CASSLGDGETGELFF.

The chain employs TRBV19 and TRBJ2-7, with D possibly called TRBD1 or TRBD2 (7 bases each). The CDR3 sequence is 14 residues long. Trimming cost V 6 bases and J 4 bases, with 16 bases left between them. Germline lookup yields CDR1 LNHDA and CDR2 SQIVND (reference sequence). This chain's CDR3 is CASSNQGGGYEQYF. The CDR3, as DNA: TGTGCCAGTAGCAATCAGGGGGGAGGGTACGAGCAGTACTTC.

This chain connects TRBV15 to TRBJ1-2, with TRBD1 as a possible D gene (5 bases). The V end was cut by 0 bases, the J end by 4 bases, with 21 bases between. CDR1 and CDR2 from the germline V gene are LNHNV and YYDKDF (reference sequence). CDR3 length: 18 amino acids. CDR3 sequence reads: CATSREPLGGGGGYGYTF. The CDR3 bases are TGTGCCACCAGCAGAGAACCTCTTGGCGGGGGAGGAGGCTATGGCTACACCTTC.

The chain couples TRBV19 to TRBJ1-3; 7 nucleotides line up with TRBD1. This CDR3 spans 14 amino acids. Losses at the gene ends were 3 bases for V and 7 bases for J; bases not matched to a gene: 6. Germline lookup yields CDR1 LNHDA and CDR2 SQIVND (reference sequence). The CDR3 DNA reads as TGTGCCAGTAGTATTATAGGGGGCACGAACACCATATATTTT. Encoded protein: CASSIIGGTNTIYF.

This clone came up once. The genes are TRBV15 and TRBJ1-6; D gene uncertain. The ends were cut back, 4 bases at V and 5 bases at J, with 12 bases in the middle. Germline CDR1 reads LNHNV; CDR2 reads YYDKDF (reference sequence). CDR3 length: 15 amino acids. For the CDR3, the DNA is TGTGCCACCAGCAAGACTCAGTACGATAATTCACCCCTCCACTTT. Encoded protein: CATSKTQYDNSPLHF. The variable domain in full, completed from reference TRBV15 and TRBJ1-6, reads DAMVIQNPRYQVTQFGKPVTLSCSQTLNHNVMYWYQQKSSQAPKLLFHYYDKDFNNEADTPDNFQSRRPNTSFCFLDIRSPGLGDTAMYLCATSKTQYDNSPLHFGNGTRLTVT.

The V call is TRBV6-5, the J call TRBJ2-6; D is undetermined. The CDR3 sequence is 12 residues long. V was cut by 5 bases and J by 12 bases, with 11 bases left in between. In germline, CDR1 is MNHEY, CDR2 SVGAGI. The CDR3 spells CASSPPSGVLTF. The CDR3 bases are TGTGCCAGCAGTCCCCCTTCCGGCGTCCTGACTTTC.